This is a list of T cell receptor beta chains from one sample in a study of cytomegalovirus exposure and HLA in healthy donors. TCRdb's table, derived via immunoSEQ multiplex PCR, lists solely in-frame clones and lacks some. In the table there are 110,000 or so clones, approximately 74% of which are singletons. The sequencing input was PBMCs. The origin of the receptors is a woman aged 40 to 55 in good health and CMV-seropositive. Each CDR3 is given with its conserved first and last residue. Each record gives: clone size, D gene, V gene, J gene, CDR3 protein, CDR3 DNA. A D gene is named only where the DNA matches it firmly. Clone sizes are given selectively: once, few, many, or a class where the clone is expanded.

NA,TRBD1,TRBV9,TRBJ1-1,CASSVGWTGVTEAFF,TGTGCCAGCAGCGTAGGGTGGACAGGGGTTACTGAAGCTTTCTTT
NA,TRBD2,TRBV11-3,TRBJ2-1,CASSSGTSGSNEQFF,TGTGCCAGCAGCTCAGGGACTAGCGGGAGCAATGAGCAGTTCTTC
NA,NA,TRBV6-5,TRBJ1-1,CASSRDGQLDTEAFF,TGTGCCAGCAGTCGGGACGGACAGTTGGACACTGAAGCTTTCTTT
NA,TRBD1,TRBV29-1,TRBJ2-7,CSVDEGTGASYEQYF,TGCAGCGTCGATGAAGGGACAGGGGCCTCCTACGAGCAGTACTTC
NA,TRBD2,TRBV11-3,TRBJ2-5,CASSPGLAGVETQYF,TGTGCCAGCAGCCCGGGACTAGCGGGAGTAGAGACCCAGTACTTC
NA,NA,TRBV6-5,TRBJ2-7,CASSYWGPSYEQYF,TGTGCCAGCAGTTACTGGGGGCCATCGTACGAGCAGTACTTC
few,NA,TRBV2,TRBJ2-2,CASSGNRMNTGELFF,TGTGCCAGCAGCGGTAACAGGATGAACACCGGGGAGCTGTTTTTT
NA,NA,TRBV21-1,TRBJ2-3,CASSKDRRQLTRTQYF,TGTGCCAGCAGCAAAGACAGAAGACAGCTGACGCGTACGCAGTATTTT
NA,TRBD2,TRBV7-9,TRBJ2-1,CASSLGAGGGNEQFF,TGTGCCAGCAGCTTAGGAGCGGGAGGCGGAAATGAGCAGTTCTTC
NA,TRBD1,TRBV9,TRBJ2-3,CASNGQGASDTQYF,TGTGCCAGCAACGGACAGGGGGCCTCAGATACGCAGTATTTT
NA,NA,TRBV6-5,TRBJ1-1,CASSLMGLGTEAFF,TGTGCCAGCAGTTTAATGGGGCTGGGCACTGAAGCTTTCTTT
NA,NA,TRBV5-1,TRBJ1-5,CASSLEGFRNQPQHF,TGCGCCAGCAGCTTGGAGGGGTTTAGGAATCAGCCCCAGCATTTT
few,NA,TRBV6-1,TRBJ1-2,CASSEALGRQIGYTF,TGTGCCAGCAGTGAAGCCTTAGGCAGACAGATTGGCTACACCTTC
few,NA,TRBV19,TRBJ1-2,CASSIGLGSYGYTF,TGTGCCAGTAGTATCGGACTGGGATCCTATGGCTACACCTTC
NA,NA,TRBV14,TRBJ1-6,CASSQISYRAPNSPLHF,TGTGCCAGCAGCCAAATTTCTTACAGGGCCCCTAATTCACCCCTCCACTTT
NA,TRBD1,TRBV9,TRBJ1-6,CASSPPPGGSYNSPLHF,TGTGCCAGCAGCCCTCCCCCAGGGGGCTCCTATAATTCACCCCTCCACTTT
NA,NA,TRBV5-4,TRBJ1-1,CASSLVEGRGTEAFF,TGTGCCAGCAGCTTAGTTGAGGGAAGAGGCACTGAAGCTTTCTTT
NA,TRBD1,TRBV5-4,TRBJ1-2,CASSLGRGRDSYTF,TGTGCCAGCAGCTTGGGAAGGGGGCGAGATAGCTACACCTTC
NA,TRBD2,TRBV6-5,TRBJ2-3,CASSYDGLAGDTQYF,TGTGCCAGCAGTTACGATGGACTAGCCGGAGATACGCAGTATTTT
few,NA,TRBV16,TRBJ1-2,CASSQYTGNYGYTF,TGTGCCAGCAGCCAATATACAGGAAACTATGGCTACACCTTC
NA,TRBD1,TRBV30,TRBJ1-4,CAWSDGDRGTTNEKLFF,TGTGCCTGGAGCGATGGGGACAGGGGGACAACTAATGAAAAACTGTTTTTT
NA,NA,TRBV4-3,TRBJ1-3,CASSPIGTISGNTIYF,TGCGCCAGCAGCCCCATTGGGACAATTTCTGGAAACACCATATATTTT
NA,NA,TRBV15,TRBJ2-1,CAASRDWAPGEQFF,TGTGCCGCCAGCAGAGATTGGGCCCCGGGGGAGCAGTTCTTC
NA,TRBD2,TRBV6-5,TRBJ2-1,CASWPGGSNNEQFF,TGTGCCAGCTGGCCTGGCGGGAGCAACAATGAGCAGTTCTTC
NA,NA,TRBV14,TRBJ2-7,CASSELPREQYF,TGTGCCAGCAGCGAGCTCCCTCGGGAGCAGTACTTC
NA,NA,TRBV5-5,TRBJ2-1,CASSLDEVVSYNEQFF,TGTGCCAGCAGCTTGGATGAGGTAGTCTCCTACAATGAGCAGTTCTTC
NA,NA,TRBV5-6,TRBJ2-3,CASSLGTYPTDTQYF,TGTGCCAGCAGCTTGGGGACTTACCCCACAGATACGCAGTATTTT
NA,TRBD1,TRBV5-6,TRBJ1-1,CASSLPGRGRPEAGAFF,TGTGCCAGCAGCTTGCCGGGCAGGGGGCGGCCTGAGGCTGGCGCTTTCTTT
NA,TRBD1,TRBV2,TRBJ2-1,CASSSTGAHEQFF,TGTGCCAGCAGTTCAACAGGGGCCCATGAGCAGTTCTTC
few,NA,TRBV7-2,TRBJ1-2,CASSLGGGGALDYGYTF,TGTGCCAGCAGCCTAGGGGGAGGGGGGGCACTCGACTATGGCTACACCTTC
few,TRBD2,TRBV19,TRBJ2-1,CASSIISGGTYNEQFF,TGTGCCAGTAGTATAATAAGCGGGGGAACCTACAATGAGCAGTTCTTC
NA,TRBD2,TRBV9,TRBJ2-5,CASSALAGAQKETQYF,TGTGCCAGCAGTGCGTTAGCGGGGGCTCAAAAGGAGACCCAGTACTTC
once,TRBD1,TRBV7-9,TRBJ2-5,CSSSFSDRGRETQYF,TGTTCCAGCAGCTTCTCGGACAGGGGGCGAGAGACCCAGTACTTC
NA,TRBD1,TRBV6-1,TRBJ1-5,CASSLTGDQPQHF,TGTGCCAGCAGCCTGACAGGGGATCAGCCCCAGCATTTT
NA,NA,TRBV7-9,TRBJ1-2,CASSPRQPLLGYTF,TGTGCCAGCAGCCCCCGACAGCCCTTATTAGGCTACACCTTC
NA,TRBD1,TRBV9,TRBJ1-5,CASSPGTGGANQPQHF,TGTGCCAGCAGCCCGGGGACAGGGGGCGCGAATCAGCCCCAGCATTTT
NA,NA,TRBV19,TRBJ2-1,CASSRGYSYNEQFF,TGTGCCAGTAGCCGGGGGTATTCCTACAATGAGCAGTTCTTC
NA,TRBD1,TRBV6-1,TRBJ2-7,CASRPGTGYEQYF,TGTGCCAGCAGACCCGGGACAGGATACGAGCAGTACTTC
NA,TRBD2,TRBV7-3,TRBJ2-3,CASSLGTSLLTDTQYF,TGTGCCAGCAGCTTGGGGACTAGCCTCCTCACAGATACGCAGTATTTT
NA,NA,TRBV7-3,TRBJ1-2,CASSSGVYGYTF,TGTGCCAGCAGCTCAGGGGTCTATGGCTACACCTTC